This T cell receptor (beta chain) was sequenced for a study of T cell responses to AZD1222 COVID-19 vaccine. In the study overall: Both about-4-week and about-12-week second-dose recipients were combined.

The CDR3 is made up of 13 amino acids. Germline CDR1 and CDR2: MNHNS and SASEGT. Trimming shortened V by 3 bases and J by 1 base, and 6 bases separated the two germline ends. Study results and caveats: At baseline, seropositivity was found in only 5 to 7 AZD1222 recipients. Within unmutated variant regions lay the reported targets of nearly half of spike-specific TCRs. Donors were largely white British and mainly female; clonal diversity was possibly underestimated.

About this clone: Its specificity is unknown.

Sequenced by immunoSEQ multiplex PCR; TCRdb stores in-frame clones only, minus some. Found here are approximately 120,000 clones, 85% to 90% of them singletons; the top ten hold around 30%. The receptor's source is an adult in good health. The starting material was peripheral blood, obtained on day 0 of AZD1222 vaccination. The rearrangement uses TRBV6-1 and TRBJ1-1; D call uncertain. CDR3 sequence reads: CASSDQQNTEAFF. CDR3 DNA sequence: TGTGCCAGCAGTGATCAACAGAACACTGAAGCTTTCTTT.